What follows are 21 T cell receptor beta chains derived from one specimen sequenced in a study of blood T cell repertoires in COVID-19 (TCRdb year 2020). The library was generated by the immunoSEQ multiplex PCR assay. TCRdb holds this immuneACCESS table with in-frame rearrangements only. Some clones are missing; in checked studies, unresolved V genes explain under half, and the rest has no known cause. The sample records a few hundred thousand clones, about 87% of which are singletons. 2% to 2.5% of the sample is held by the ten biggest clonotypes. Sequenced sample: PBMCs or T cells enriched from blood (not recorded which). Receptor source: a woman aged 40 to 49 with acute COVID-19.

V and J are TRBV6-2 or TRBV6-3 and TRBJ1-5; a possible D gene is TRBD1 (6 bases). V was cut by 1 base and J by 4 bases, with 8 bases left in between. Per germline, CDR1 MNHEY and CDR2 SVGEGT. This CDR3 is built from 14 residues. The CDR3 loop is CASSYFDRNQPQHF. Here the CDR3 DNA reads TGTGCCAGCAGTTACTTCGACAGGAATCAGCCCCAGCATTTT.

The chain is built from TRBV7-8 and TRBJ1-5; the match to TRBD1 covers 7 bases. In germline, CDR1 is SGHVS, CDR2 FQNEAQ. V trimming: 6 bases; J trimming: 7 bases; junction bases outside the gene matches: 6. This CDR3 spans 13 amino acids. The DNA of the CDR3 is TGTGCCAGCAGAAAGGGGGCAGGACAGCCCCAGCATTTT. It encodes CASRKGAGQPQHF.

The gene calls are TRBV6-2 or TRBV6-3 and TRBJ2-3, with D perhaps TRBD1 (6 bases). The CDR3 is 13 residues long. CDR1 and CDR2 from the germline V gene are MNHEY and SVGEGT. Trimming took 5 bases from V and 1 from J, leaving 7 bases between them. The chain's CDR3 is CASSRTGTDTQYF. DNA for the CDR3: TGTGCCAGCAGTAGGACAGGCACAGATACGCAGTATTTT.

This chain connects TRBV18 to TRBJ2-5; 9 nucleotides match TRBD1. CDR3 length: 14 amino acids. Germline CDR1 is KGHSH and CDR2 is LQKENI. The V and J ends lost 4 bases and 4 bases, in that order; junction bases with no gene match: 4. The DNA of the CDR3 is TGTGCCAGCTCACAGGACAGGGGTCGAGAGACCCAGTACTTC. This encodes CASSQDRGRETQYF.

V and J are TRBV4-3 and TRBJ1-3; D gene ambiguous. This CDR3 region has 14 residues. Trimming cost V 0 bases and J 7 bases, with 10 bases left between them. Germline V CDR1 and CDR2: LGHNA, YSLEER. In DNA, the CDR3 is TGCGCCAGCAGCCAAGATCTGGGCACCAACACCATATATTTT. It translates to CASSQDLGTNTIYF.

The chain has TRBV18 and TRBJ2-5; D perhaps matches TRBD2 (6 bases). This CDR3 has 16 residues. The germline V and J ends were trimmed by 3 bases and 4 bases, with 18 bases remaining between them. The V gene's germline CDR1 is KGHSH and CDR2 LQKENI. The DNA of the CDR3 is TGTGCCAGCTCACCGACGCCGGGAGAGCGGCGAGAGACCCAGTACTTC. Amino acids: CASSPTPGERRETQYF.

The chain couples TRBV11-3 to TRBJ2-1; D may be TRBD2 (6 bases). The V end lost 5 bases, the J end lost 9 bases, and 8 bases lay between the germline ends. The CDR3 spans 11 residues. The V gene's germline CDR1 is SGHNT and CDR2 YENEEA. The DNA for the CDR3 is TGTGCCAGCAGCGCGGAGGGTGAGCAGTTCTTC. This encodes CASSAEGEQFF.

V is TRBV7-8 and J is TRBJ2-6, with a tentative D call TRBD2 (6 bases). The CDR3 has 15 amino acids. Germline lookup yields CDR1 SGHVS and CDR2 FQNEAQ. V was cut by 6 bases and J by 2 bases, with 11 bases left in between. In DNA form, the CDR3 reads TGTGCCAGCAGTAGGTGGGGGGCTGGGGCCAACGTCCTGACTTTC. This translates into CASSRWGAGANVLTF.

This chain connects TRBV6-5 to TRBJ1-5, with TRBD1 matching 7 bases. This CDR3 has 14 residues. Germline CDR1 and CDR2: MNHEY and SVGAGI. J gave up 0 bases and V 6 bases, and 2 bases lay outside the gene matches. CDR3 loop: CASRTGNSNQPQHF. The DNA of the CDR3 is TGTGCCAGCAGGACAGGGAATAGCAATCAGCCCCAGCATTTT.

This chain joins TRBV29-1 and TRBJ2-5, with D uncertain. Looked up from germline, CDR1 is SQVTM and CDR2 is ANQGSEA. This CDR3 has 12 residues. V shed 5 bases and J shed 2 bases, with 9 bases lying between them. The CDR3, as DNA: TGCAGCGTTCAGTTTGCACAAGAGACCCAGTACTTC. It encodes CSVQFAQETQYF.

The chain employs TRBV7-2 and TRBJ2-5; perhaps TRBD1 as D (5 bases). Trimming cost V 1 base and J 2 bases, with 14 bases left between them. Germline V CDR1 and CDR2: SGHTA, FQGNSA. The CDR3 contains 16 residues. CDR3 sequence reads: CASSLVGLLQQETQYF. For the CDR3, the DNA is TGTGCCAGCAGCTTAGTGGGGCTGCTGCAGCAAGAGACCCAGTACTTC.

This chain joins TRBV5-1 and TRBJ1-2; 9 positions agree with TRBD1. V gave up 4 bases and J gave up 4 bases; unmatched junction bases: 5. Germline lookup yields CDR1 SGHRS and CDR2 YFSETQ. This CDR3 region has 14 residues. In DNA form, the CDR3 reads TGCGCCAGCAGCCCTGGGGACAGGGCCTATGGCTACACCTTC. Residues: CASSPGDRAYGYTF.

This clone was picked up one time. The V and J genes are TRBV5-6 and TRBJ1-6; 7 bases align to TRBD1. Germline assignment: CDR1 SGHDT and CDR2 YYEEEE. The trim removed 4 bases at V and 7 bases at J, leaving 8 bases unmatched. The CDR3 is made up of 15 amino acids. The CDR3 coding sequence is TGTGCCAGCAGCGGCCAGGGCAGGGGGAATTCACCCCTCCACTTT. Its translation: CASSGQGRGNSPLHF. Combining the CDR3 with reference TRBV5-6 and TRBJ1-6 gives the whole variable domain DAGVTQSPTHLIKTRGQQVTLRCSPKSGHDTVSWYQQALGQGPQFIFQYYEEEERQRGNFPDRFSGHQFPNYSSELNVNALLLGDSALYLCASSGQGRGNSPLHFGNGTRLTVT.

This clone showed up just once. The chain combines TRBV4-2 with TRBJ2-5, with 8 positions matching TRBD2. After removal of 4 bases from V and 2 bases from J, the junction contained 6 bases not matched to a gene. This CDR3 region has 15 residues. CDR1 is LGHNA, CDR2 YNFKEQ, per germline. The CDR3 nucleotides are TGTGCCAGCAGCCCTTCCCGGGAGGGGCAAGAGACCCAGTACTTC. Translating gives CASSPSREGQETQYF.

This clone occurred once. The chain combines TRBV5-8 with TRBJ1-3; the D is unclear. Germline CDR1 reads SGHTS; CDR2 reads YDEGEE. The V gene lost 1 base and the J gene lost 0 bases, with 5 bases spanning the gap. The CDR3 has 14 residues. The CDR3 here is CASSLLSSGNTIYF. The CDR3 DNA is TGTGCCAGCAGCTTGCTCAGCTCTGGAAACACCATATATTTT.

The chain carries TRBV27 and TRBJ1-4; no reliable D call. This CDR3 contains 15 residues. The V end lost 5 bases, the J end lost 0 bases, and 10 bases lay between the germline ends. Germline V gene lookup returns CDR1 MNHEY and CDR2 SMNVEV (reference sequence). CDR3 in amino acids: CASSPRRATNEKLFF. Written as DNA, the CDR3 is TGTGCCAGCAGTCCCCGACGGGCAACTAATGAAAAACTGTTTTTT.

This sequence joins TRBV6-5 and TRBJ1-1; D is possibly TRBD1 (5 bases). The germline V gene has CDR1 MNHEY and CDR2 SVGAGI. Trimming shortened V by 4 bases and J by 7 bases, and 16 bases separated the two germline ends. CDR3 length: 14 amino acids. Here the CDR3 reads CASSSPPGSVEAFF. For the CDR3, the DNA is TGTGCCAGCAGTTCCCCGCCAGGGTCCGTTGAAGCTTTCTTT.

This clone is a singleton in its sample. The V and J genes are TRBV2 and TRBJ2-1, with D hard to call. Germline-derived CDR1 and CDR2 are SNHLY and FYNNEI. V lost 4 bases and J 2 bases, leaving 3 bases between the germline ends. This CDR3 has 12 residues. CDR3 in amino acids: CASSAAYNEQFF. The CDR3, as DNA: TGTGCCAGCAGTGCAGCCTACAATGAGCAGTTCTTC.

The CDR3 DNA reads TGTGCCAGTAGTGTAGGCAGGGGGCGCGAGGAAAAACTGTTTTTT. This encodes CASSVGRGREEKLFF. The gene calls are TRBV19 and TRBJ1-4; 8 bases match TRBD1. J lost 8 bases, V lost 5 bases, and 10 bases had no gene match. This CDR3 contains 15 residues. Germline values: CDR1 LNHDA, CDR2 SQIVND (reference sequence).

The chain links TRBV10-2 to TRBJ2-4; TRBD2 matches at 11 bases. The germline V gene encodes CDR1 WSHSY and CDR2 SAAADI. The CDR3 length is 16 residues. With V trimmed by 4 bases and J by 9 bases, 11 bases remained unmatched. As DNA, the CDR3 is TGCGCCAGCAGTGCGCAGACTAGCGGGACCCTCGGCATTCAGTACTTC. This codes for CASSAQTSGTLGIQYF.

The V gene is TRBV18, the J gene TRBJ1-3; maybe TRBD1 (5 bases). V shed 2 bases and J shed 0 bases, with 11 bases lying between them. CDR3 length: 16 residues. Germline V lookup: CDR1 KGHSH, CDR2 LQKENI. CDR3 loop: CASSPGAGFSGNTIYF. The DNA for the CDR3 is TGTGCCAGCTCACCAGGGGCAGGCTTCTCTGGAAACACCATATATTTT.